This T cell receptor beta chain is drawn from a study of CD8+ T cells in alopecia areata. The overall study: For the treated group, dosing was oral tofacitinib at 5 to 10 mg twice daily. Patients given treatment had severity scored by the percentage of scalp area affected. Study findings and constraints: Expanded CD8+ clones among the top 100, and scalp clonality, were significantly decreased by tofacitinib. Relative to normal scalp, lesional scalp, especially alopecia totalis/universalis, showed higher clonality.

Treatment in this sample: oral pan-JAK inhibitor, 5-10 mg twice daily. Per the germline V gene, CDR1 is SGHRS and CDR2 is YFSETQ. The CDR3 has 13 residues. Trimming removed 0 bases at V and 7 bases at J, with 8 bases between. Extracted from the samples, RNA was reverse transcribed into cDNA to serve as the sequencing template. Some clones are missing from TCRdb's copy, which holds only in-frame ones; the method was immunoSEQ multiplex PCR. The sample holds 110,000 to 150,000 clones, about 59% seen once. As regards this clone: Its antigen is not identified.

The specimen was CD8+ T cells sorted from blood, collected at week 4, from a patient treated with tofacitinib. The V call is TRBV5-1, the J call TRBJ2-4; D ambiguous. This TCR was recovered from a human donor with alopecia areata. CDR3 nucleotides: TGCGCCAGCAGCTTGGATAATACGAACATTCAGTACTTC. Translated: CASSLDNTNIQYF. The variable domain in full, completed from reference TRBV5-1 and TRBJ2-4, reads KAGVTQTPRYLIKTRGQQVTLSCSPISGHRSVSWYQQTPGQGLQFLFEYFSETQRNKGNFPGRFSGRQFSNSRSEMNVSTLELGDSALYLCASSLDNTNIQYFGAGTRLSVL.